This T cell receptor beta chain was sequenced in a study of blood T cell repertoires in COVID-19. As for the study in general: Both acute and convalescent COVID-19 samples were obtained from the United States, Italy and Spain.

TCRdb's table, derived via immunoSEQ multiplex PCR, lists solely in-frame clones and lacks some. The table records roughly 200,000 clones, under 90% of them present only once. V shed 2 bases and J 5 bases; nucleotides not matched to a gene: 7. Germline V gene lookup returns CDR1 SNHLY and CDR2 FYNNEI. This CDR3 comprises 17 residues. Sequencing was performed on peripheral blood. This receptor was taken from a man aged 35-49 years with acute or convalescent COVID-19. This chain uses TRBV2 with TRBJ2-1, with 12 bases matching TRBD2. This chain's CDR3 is CASSEWASGGADNEQFF. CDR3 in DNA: TGTGCCAGCAGTGAATGGGCTAGCGGGGGGGCCGACAATGAGCAGTTCTTC.